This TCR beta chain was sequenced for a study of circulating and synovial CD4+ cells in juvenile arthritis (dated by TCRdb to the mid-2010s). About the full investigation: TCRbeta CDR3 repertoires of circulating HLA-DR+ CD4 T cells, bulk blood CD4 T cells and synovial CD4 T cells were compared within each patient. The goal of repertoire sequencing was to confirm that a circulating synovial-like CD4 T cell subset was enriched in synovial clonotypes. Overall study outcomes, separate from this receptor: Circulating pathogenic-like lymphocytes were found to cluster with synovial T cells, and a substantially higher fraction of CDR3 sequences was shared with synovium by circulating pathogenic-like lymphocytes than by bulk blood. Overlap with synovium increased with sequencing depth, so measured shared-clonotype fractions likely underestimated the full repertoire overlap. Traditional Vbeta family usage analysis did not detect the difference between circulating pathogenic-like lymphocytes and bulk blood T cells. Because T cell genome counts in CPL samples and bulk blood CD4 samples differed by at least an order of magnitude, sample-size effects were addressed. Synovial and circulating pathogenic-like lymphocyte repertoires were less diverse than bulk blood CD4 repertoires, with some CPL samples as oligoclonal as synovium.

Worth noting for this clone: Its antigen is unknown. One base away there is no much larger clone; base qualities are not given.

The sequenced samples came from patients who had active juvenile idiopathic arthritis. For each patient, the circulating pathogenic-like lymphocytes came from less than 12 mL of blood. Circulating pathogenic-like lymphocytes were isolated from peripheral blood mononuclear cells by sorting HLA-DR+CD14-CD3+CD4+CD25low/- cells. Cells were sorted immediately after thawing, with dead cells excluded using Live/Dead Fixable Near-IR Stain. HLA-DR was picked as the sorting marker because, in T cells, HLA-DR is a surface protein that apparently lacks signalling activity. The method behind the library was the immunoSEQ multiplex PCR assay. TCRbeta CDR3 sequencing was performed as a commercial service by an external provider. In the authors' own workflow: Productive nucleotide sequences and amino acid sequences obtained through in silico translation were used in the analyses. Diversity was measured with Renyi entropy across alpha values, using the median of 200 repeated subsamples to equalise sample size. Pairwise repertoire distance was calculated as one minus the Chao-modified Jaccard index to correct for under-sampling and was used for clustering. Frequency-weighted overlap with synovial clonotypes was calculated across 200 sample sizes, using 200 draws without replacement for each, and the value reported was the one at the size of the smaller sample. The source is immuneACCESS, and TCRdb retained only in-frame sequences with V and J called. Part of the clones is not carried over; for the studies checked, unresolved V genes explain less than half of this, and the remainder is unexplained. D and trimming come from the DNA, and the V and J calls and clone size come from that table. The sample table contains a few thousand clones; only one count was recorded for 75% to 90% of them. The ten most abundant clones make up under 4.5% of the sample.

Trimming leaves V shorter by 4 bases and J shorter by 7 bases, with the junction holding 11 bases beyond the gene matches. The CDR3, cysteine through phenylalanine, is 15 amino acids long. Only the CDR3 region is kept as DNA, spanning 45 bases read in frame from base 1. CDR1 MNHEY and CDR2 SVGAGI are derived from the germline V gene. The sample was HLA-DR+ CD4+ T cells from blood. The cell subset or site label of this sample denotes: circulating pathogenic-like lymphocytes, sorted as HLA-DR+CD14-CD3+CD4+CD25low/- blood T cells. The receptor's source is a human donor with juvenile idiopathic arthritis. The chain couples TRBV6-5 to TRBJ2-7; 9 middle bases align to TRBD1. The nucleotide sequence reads TGTGCCAGCAGTTTCCGGGACAGGGAGTCGCGGGAGCAGTACTTC. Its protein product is CASSFRDRESREQYF.